A selection of T cell receptor beta chains follows, all from one sample in a study of T cells after yellow fever vaccination. TCRdb called the 5' RACE reads again in MiXCR, with one record for every CDR3 protein. The profile shows roughly 310,000 distinct CDR3 sequences, roughly 8.7% of them singletons. The source material was PBMCs, sampled on the day of the first yellow fever vaccination. These receptors were collected from a man aged 18 to 30 who received the YFV17D yellow fever vaccine. The CDR3 runs from the conserved cysteine through the conserved F or W. D genes are given only for firm matches. Rows give clone size only sometimes, using once, few, many, or a class for an expanded clone.

15	NA	TRBJ2-2	TRBV5-6	NA	CASSFLEGDTGELFF	TGTGCCAGCAGCTTTTTGGAGGGTGACACCGGGGAGCTGTTTTTT
15	NA	TRBJ2-2	TRBV5-1	TRBD1	CASSDRTGGTGELFF	TGCGCCAGCAGCGACCGGACAGGGGGCACCGGGGAGCTGTTTTTT
14	few	TRBJ1-2	TRBV6-5	NA	CASSYTGSIHGYTF	TGTGCCAGCAGTTACACAGGGAGTATACATGGCTACACCTTC
16	NA	TRBJ2-2	TRBV3-1	NA	CASSQFQGPGTGELFF	TGTGCCAGCAGCCAATTTCAGGGGCCGGGCACCGGGGAGCTGTTTTTT
16	NA	TRBJ1-4	TRBV7-2	TRBD1	CASSLRWGQGNEKLFF	TGTGCCAGCAGCTTACGGTGGGGACAGGGAAATGAAAAACTGTTTTTT
13	NA	TRBJ1-1	TRBV4-1	NA	CASRRGASTEAFF	TGCGCCAGCCGCCGGGGGGCGAGCACTGAAGCTTTCTTT
13	NA	TRBJ2-3	TRBV10-3	TRBD2	CAITESEGLAQYF	TGTGCCATCACCGAGTCGGAGGGACTAGCGCAGTATTTT
14	many	TRBJ1-5	TRBV18	NA	CASSPGEANQPQHF	TGTGCCAGCTCACCGGGGGAGGCAAATCAGCCCCAGCATTTT
14	many	TRBJ2-3	TRBV5-6	TRBD2	CASSSKRGRDTQYF	TGTGCCAGCAGCTCGAAGCGGGGGAGAGATACGCAGTATTTT
16	NA	TRBJ1-1	TRBV6-5	TRBD1	CASSSWTGAMNTEAFF	TGTGCCAGCAGTTCCTGGACAGGGGCCATGAACACTGAAGCTTTCTTT
13	many	TRBJ2-1	TRBV3-1	NA	CASSQEKQGEQFF	TGTGCCAGCAGCCAAGAAAAACAGGGAGAGCAGTTCTTC
16	NA	TRBJ1-6	TRBV20-1	NA	CSARDGQELNNSPLHF	TGCAGTGCTAGAGATGGGCAGGAGTTGAATAATTCACCCCTCCACTTT
12	NA	TRBJ2-3	TRBV12-3/TRBV12-4	NA	CASRYSFDTQYF	TGTGCCAGCAGATACTCTTTTGATACGCAGTATTTT
13	few	TRBJ2-5	TRBV6-2/TRBV6-3	NA	CASTYQAGETQYF	TGTGCCAGCACCTACCAGGCGGGGGAGACCCAGTACTTC
18	once	TRBJ1-6	TRBV5-4	TRBD1	CASSSDRDRSSYNSPLHF	TGTGCCAGCAGCAGCGACCGGGACAGGAGCTCCTATAATTCACCCCTCCACTTT
15	NA	TRBJ1-5	TRBV28	NA	CASSSRALGGQPQHF	TGTGCCAGCAGTTCCCGGGCCCTCGGCGGTCAGCCCCAGCATTTT
14	NA	TRBJ2-1	TRBV20-1	NA	CSARDPTGSYEQFF	TGCAGTGCTAGAGACCCGACTGGGTCCTATGAGCAGTTCTTC
15	few	TRBJ1-6	TRBV5-1	NA	CASSLATGGNSPLHF	TGCGCCAGCAGCTTGGCGACCGGCGGGAATTCACCCCTCCACTTT
15	many	TRBJ2-4	TRBV4-3	TRBD1	CASSQVGTGKNIQYF	TGCGCCAGCAGCCAAGTTGGGACAGGGAAAAACATTCAGTACTTC
14	NA	TRBJ2-1	TRBV5-1	NA	CASSFFGQSNEQFF	TGCGCCAGCAGCTTTTTCGGGCAGAGCAATGAGCAGTTCTTC
10	many	TRBJ1-4	TRBV5-1	NA	CASGNEKLFF	TGCGCCAGCGGTAATGAAAAACTGTTTTTT
12	few	TRBJ1-1	TRBV5-1	NA	CASSPGRLEAFF	TGCGCCAGCAGCCCCGGACGGCTCGAGGCTTTCTTT
16	NA	TRBJ2-1	TRBV4-1	NA	CASSQRFGQAENEQFF	TGCGCCAGCAGCCAACGCTTTGGGCAGGCAGAGAATGAGCAGTTCTTC
13	few	TRBJ2-1	TRBV29-1	TRBD1	CSVSRTGSDEQFF	TGCAGCGTTTCACGGACAGGGAGCGATGAGCAGTTCTTC
12	many	TRBJ2-7	TRBV7-2	NA	CASSLYGGEQYF	TGTGCCAGCAGCTTATACGGGGGAGAGCAGTACTTC
19	few	TRBJ2-2	TRBV19	NA	CASSFRPPGYTTNTGELFF	TGTGCCAGTAGTTTCCGCCCCCCAGGGTATACTACGAACACCGGGGAGCTGTTTTTT
14	few	TRBJ1-2	TRBV5-1	NA	CASSLGQPAYGYTF	TGCGCCAGCAGCTTGGGACAGCCCGCTTATGGCTACACCTTC
13	few	TRBJ1-3	TRBV12-3/TRBV12-4	NA	CASIQSSGNTIYF	TGTGCCAGCATCCAGAGCTCTGGAAACACCATATATTTT
15	NA	TRBJ1-3	TRBV30	NA	CAWRKGMVAGNTIYF	TGTGCCTGGAGAAAGGGTATGGTAGCTGGAAACACCATATATTTT
22	NA	TRBJ2-5	TRBV18	TRBD2	CASSPTAGSRTSGGATGETQYF	TGTGCCAGCTCACCAACGGCGGGAAGTAGGACTAGCGGGGGGGCTACCGGAGAGACCCAGTACTTC
15	many	TRBJ2-2	TRBV5-1	TRBD1	CASSYQGANTGELFF	TGCGCCAGCAGCTACCAGGGGGCGAACACCGGGGAGCTGTTTTTT
13	NA	TRBJ1-5	TRBV19	NA	CASSIQFNQPQHF	TGTGCCAGTAGTATACAGTTCAATCAGCCCCAGCATTTT
16	NA	TRBJ2-3	TRBV20-1	NA	CSANEGDSPFTDTQYF	TGCAGTGCTAACGAGGGTGACTCCCCCTTCACAGATACGCAGTATTTT
18	NA	TRBJ1-5	TRBV6-1	NA	CASRPNWARGDSNQPQHF	TGTGCCAGCAGGCCAAACTGGGCCCGGGGTGATAGCAATCAGCCCCAGCATTTT
15	NA	TRBJ2-1	TRBV5-1	TRBD1	CASSLVGTGGNEQFF	TGCGCCAGCAGCTTGGTCGGGACAGGGGGCAATGAGCAGTTCTTC
11	few	TRBJ1-1	TRBV6-2/TRBV6-3	NA	CASSYPGEAFF	TGTGCCAGCAGTTACCCAGGGGAAGCTTTCTTT